This entry lists 3 T cell receptor beta chains sequenced from one sample in a study of identical twins. MiXCR, run by TCRdb on the 5' RACE reads, gives a single entry per CDR3 protein. The repertoire consists of about 520,000 distinct CDR3 sequences, with roughly a fifth occurring once and the leading ten covering 0.75% to 0.95%. The same data also went into a second study, on T cells expressing NK-cell markers.

The source material was CD4+ T cells sorted from blood. These receptors all come from a woman aged 18-29 years in good health.

This clonotype showed up just a few times. The chain is built from TRBV3-1 and TRBJ2-1; D is undetermined. CDR1 and CDR2 (germline): LGHDT, YNNKEL (reference sequence). The V end lost 1 base, the J end lost 4 bases, and 8 bases lay between the germline ends. This CDR3 contains 14 residues. The DNA for the CDR3 is TGTGCCAGCAGCCAAGGCGGCTTATACAATGAGCAGTTCTTC. It codes for CASSQGGLYNEQFF.

V usage is TRBV5-1 and J usage is TRBJ1-5; perhaps TRBD1 as D (5 bases). Trimming left V 7 bases short and J 0 bases short, with 14 bases between. Germline V CDR1 and CDR2: SGHRS, YFSETQ. The CDR3 is 15 residues long. The CDR3 DNA follows: TGCGCCAGCTTGGCAGGGCACCTTAGCAATCAGCCCCAGCATTTT. Amino acid sequence: CASLAGHLSNQPQHF.

This clonotype appeared a few times. The V gene is TRBV5-1, the J gene TRBJ2-7; D perhaps matches TRBD2 (6 bases). V was clipped by 0 bases and J by 3 bases, with 10 bases between them. The CDR3 covers 14 residues. Germline loops: CDR1 SGHRS, CDR2 YFSETQ. The CDR3 bases are TGCGCCAGCAGCTTGGGCTCGGGAGACTACGAGCAGTACTTC. This sequence encodes CASSLGSGDYEQYF.